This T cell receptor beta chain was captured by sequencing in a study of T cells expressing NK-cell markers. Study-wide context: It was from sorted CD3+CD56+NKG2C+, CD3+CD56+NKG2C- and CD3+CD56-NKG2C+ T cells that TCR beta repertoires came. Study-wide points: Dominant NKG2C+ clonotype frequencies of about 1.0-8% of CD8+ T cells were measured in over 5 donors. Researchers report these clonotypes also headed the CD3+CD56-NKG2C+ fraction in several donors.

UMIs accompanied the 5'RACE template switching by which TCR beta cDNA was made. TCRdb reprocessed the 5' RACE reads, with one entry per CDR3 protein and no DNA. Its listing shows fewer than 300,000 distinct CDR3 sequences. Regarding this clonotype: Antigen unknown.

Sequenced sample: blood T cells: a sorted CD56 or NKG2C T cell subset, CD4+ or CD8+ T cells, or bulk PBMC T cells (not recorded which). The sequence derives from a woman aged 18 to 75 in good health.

CDR3: CASSLGQGWKTQYF. The rearrangement links TRBV7-2 to TRBJ2-5; TCRdb gives TRBD1 as the D gene, but with no DNA this cannot be confirmed. Germline CDR1 and CDR2: SGHTA and FQGNSA. This CDR3 has 14 amino acids. Complete variable domain (other parts from reference TRBV7-2 and TRBJ2-5): GAGVSQSPSNKVTEKGKDVELRCDPISGHTALYWYRQSLGQGLEFLIYFQGNSAPDKSGLPSDRFSAERTGGSVSTLTIQRTQQEDSAVYLCASSLGQGWKTQYFGPGTRLLVL.